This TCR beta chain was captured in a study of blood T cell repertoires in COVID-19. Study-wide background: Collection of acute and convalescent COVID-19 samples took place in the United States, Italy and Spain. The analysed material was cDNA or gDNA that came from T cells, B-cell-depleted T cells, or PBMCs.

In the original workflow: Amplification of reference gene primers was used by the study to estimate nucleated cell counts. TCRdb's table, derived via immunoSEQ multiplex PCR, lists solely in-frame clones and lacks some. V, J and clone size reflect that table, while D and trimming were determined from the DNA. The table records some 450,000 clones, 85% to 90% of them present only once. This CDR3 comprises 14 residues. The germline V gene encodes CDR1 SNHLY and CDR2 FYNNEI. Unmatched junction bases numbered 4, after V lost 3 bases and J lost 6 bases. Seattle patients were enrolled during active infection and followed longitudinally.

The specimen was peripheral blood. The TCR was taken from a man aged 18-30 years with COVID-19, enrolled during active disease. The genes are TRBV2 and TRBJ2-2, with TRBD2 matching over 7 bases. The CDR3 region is CASSDGLGPGELFF. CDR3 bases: TGTGCCAGCAGTGACGGACTAGGGCCCGGGGAGCTGTTTTTT. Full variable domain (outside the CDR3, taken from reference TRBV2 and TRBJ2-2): EPEVTQTPSHQVTQMGQEVILRCVPISNHLYFYWYRQILGQKVEFLVSFYNNEISEKSEIFDDQFSVERPDGSNFTLKIRSTKLEDSAMYFCASSDGLGPGELFFGEGSRLTVL.